What follows are 24 T cell receptor beta chains derived from one specimen sequenced in a study of Ad26.COV2.S vaccination and SARS-CoV-2 variants. Using immunoSEQ multiplex PCR, the repertoire was profiled, and TCRdb retains in-frame clones only, with some absent. Counted here are about 180,000 clones, about 83% occurring once; the ten biggest clones make up less than 6%. Sequenced here: peripheral blood, sampled after recovery from COVID-19. These TCRs come from a human donor who had recovered from COVID-19.

V is TRBV5-8 and J is TRBJ1-1; 11 bases line up with TRBD1. The CDR3 has 16 amino acids. CDR1 and CDR2 from the germline V gene are SGHTS and YDEGEE. The J segment lost 2 bases and the V segment lost 1 base, leaving 4 bases of the junction unmatched. The CDR3 here is CASSLWGQGENTEAFF. In DNA form, the CDR3 reads TGTGCCAGCAGCTTGTGGGGACAGGGGGAAAACACTGAAGCTTTCTTT. Combining the CDR3 with reference TRBV5-8 and TRBJ1-1 gives the whole variable domain EAGVTQSPTHLIKTRGQQATLRCSPISGHTSVYWYQQALGLGLQFLLWYDEGEERNRGNFPPRFSGRQFPNYSSELNVNALELEDSALYLCASSLWGQGENTEAFFGQGTRLTVV.

The V gene is TRBV11-2, the J gene TRBJ1-6, with a weak D call TRBD1 (5 bases). V was cut by 5 bases and J by 7 bases, with 15 bases left in between. CDR1 is SGHAT and CDR2 is FQNNGV in the germline V gene. The CDR3 contains 15 residues. CDR3 DNA: TGTGCCAGCAGCATCAGGGAATACGCCAATTCACCCCTCCACTTT. This sequence encodes CASSIREYANSPLHF.

This clone was counted once. The chain recombines TRBV6-5 with TRBJ2-7; D not certain. Trimming left V 4 bases short and J 3 bases short, with 10 bases between. The CDR3 is 13 residues long. From germline, CDR1 is MNHEY and CDR2 SVGAGI. CDR3 amino acids: CASSFGVLYEQYF. CDR3 DNA: TGTGCCAGCAGTTTCGGTGTACTCTACGAGCAGTACTTC.

This sequence joins TRBV10-3 and TRBJ1-2; 9 nucleotides align to TRBD1. V lost 4 bases to trimming and J lost 3 bases; unmatched junction nucleotides: 3. The CDR3 is made up of 14 amino acids. Germline V gives CDR1 ENHRY, CDR2 SYGVKD. This chain's CDR3 is CAISGDRGDYGYTF. The CDR3 nucleotides read TGTGCCATCAGTGGAGACAGGGGGGACTATGGCTACACCTTC.

V gene TRBV5-6 combines with J gene TRBJ2-3; D unresolved. The CDR3 is 14 residues long. Germline V lookup: CDR1 SGHDT, CDR2 YYEEEE. V was trimmed by 4 bases and J by 2 bases, leaving 11 bases between them. The CDR3: CASSHRRITDTQYF. The DNA for the CDR3 is TGTGCCAGCAGCCACCGACGGATCACAGATACGCAGTATTTT.

The chain employs TRBV10-1 and TRBJ2-7; the D gene is possibly TRBD2 (7 bases). The CDR3 runs to 24 residues. The germline gives CDR1 WNHNN, CDR2 SYGVQD (reference sequence). Trimming left V 4 bases short and J 2 bases short, with 42 bases between. The CDR3 reads CASSGLQRSIDVGCEGGAPYEQYF. The CDR3 DNA reads TGCGCCAGCAGTGGCCTACAGAGATCGATCGATGTGGGATGTGAAGGGGGGGCCCCCTACGAGCAGTACTTC.

The chain uses TRBV12-3 or TRBV12-4 and TRBJ2-7; D perhaps matches TRBD1 (5 bases). The CDR3 is 13 amino acids. V dropped 2 bases and J dropped 5 bases, with 10 bases sitting between them. The CDR3, as DNA: TGTGCCAGCAGTTTAATAGGGGCGGACGAGCAGTACTTC. Amino acids: CASSLIGADEQYF.

The rearrangement uses TRBV5-1 and TRBJ1-3; 9 nucleotides line up with TRBD1. CDR1 SGHRS and CDR2 YFSETQ come from the germline V gene. The ends lost 4 bases at V and 4 bases at J; junction bases unmatched: 9. This CDR3 region has 16 residues. CDR3 bases: TGCGCCAGCAGCCCCGGGACAGGGAGTTCCGGAAACACCATATATTTT. Protein: CASSPGTGSSGNTIYF.

CDR3 in DNA: TGTGCCAGCAGGGGGACAGGAGCCTACGAGCAGTACTTC. The encoded protein is CASRGTGAYEQYF. The chain employs TRBV27 and TRBJ2-7; TRBD1 matches at 8 bases. Germline trimming cut 6 bases from V and 2 bases from J; bases unmatched to any gene: 3. CDR3 length equals 13 residues. Germline CDR1 is MNHEY and CDR2 is SMNVEV (reference sequence).

The chain combines TRBV5-1 with TRBJ2-7; unclear D gene. V lost 0 bases and J 6 bases, leaving 10 bases between the germline ends. This CDR3 is 13 amino acids long. CDR1 is SGHRS, CDR2 YFSETQ, per germline. The CDR3 nucleotides read TGCGCCAGCAGCTTGGGGCAAAAAGTCGAGCAGTACTTC. Its protein is CASSLGQKVEQYF.

The chain has TRBV2 and TRBJ2-5; unclear D gene. V shed 7 bases and J shed 1 base, with 10 bases lying between them. The germline V gene encodes CDR1 SNHLY and CDR2 FYNNEI. The CDR3 is 13 residues long. CDR3 protein: CASNGVFQETQYF. CDR3 nucleotide sequence: TGTGCCAGCAATGGAGTTTTCCAAGAGACCCAGTACTTC. Together with reference TRBV2 and TRBJ2-5, the CDR3 gives the full variable domain: EPEVTQTPSHQVTQMGQEVILRCVPISNHLYFYWYRQILGQKVEFLVSFYNNEISEKSEIFDDQFSVERPDGSNFTLKIRSTKLEDSAMYFCASNGVFQETQYFGPGTRLLVL.

The chain has TRBV19 and TRBJ2-6; no definite D call. The CDR3 consists of 18 residues. CDR1 and CDR2 from the germline V gene are LNHDA and SQIVND (reference sequence). With 1 base removed from V and 0 bases from J, the gap between germline ends came to 13 bases. Here the CDR3 reads CASSIGSAPSSGANVLTF. CDR3 coding DNA: TGTGCCAGTAGTATAGGCAGTGCTCCCAGCTCTGGGGCCAACGTCCTGACTTTC.

V and J are TRBV7-9 and TRBJ2-1, with 9 bases that match TRBD2. Germline trimming cut 4 bases from V and 8 bases from J; bases unmatched to any gene: 9. CDR3 length: 15 amino acids. CDR1 SEHNR and CDR2 FQNEAQ come from the germline V gene (reference sequence). The CDR3 region is CASSSTSGLFHEQFF. In DNA, the CDR3 is TGTGCCAGCAGCTCGACTAGCGGATTATTTCATGAGCAGTTCTTC. Combining the CDR3 with reference TRBV7-9 and TRBJ2-1 gives the whole variable domain DTGVSQNPRHKITKRGQNVTFRCDPISEHNRLYWYRQTLGQGPEFLTYFQNEAQLEKSRLLSDRFSAERPKGSFSTLEIQRTEQGDSAMYLCASSSTSGLFHEQFFGPGTRLTVL.

In DNA form, the CDR3 reads TGTGCCAGCAGCCAAGATGGTGGCGGGGGGGTACAGTTCTTC. It is translated as CASSQDGGGGVQFF. This chain connects TRBV4-2 to TRBJ2-1; 9 bases map to TRBD2. This CDR3 region has 14 residues. J lost 13 bases, V lost 0 bases, and 7 bases had no gene match. Germline loops: CDR1 LGHNA, CDR2 YNFKEQ.

V is TRBV28 and J is TRBJ1-2; 8 bases line up with TRBD1. Germline values: CDR1 MDHEN, CDR2 SYDVKM. The CDR3 loop spans 13 amino acids. With V trimmed by 6 bases and J by 8 bases, 8 bases remained unmatched. The CDR3 bases are TGTGCCAGCAGCCTGCCAGGGGGCCGAGGCTACACCTTC. Its protein product is CASSLPGGRGYTF.

V is TRBV6-2 or TRBV6-3 and J is TRBJ2-1, with D maybe TRBD1 (6 bases). Trimming took off 4 bases at V and 4 bases at J, with 11 bases between the two ends. This CDR3 is 14 amino acids long. CDR1 and CDR2 from the germline V gene are MNHEY and SVGEGT. CDR3 DNA sequence: TGTGCCAGCAGTTCCCGAGGACAGTACAATGAGCAGTTCTTC. It yields the protein CASSSRGQYNEQFF.

The chain combines TRBV3-1 (or the pseudogene TRBV3-2) with TRBJ2-1; 8 nucleotides agree with TRBD1. V shed 3 bases and J 5 bases; nucleotides not matched to a gene: 15. The germline V gene has CDR1 LGHDT and CDR2 YNNKEL (reference sequence). The CDR3 length is 18 residues. CDR3 loop: CASSQGLRTGKTDNEQFF. Here the CDR3 DNA reads TGTGCCAGCAGCCAGGGCCTCCGGACAGGGAAGACGGACAATGAGCAGTTCTTC.

The chain recombines TRBV11-2 with TRBJ2-4; 11 bases are a match to TRBD2. The CDR3 consists of 16 residues. Trimming cost V 1 base and J 5 bases; bases outside gene matches: 4. CDR1 and CDR2 from the germline V gene are SGHAT and FQNNGV. The CDR3 DNA reads TGTGCCAGCAGCTTAGCCGTAGCGGGGGGGCAAAACATTCAGTACTTC. Amino acids: CASSLAVAGGQNIQYF.

The V and J genes are TRBV11-1 and TRBJ2-4; 10 nucleotides match TRBD2. Germline lookup yields CDR1 SGHAT and CDR2 FQDESV (reference sequence). This CDR3 is built from 19 residues. The junction had 15 bases not matched to a gene; V was cut back by 0 bases and J by 7 bases. The CDR3 DNA reads as TGTGCCAGCAGCTTAGCTCCCGGACTAGCGGCCCAATGGGGGAACATTCAGTACTTC. Translating gives CASSLAPGLAAQWGNIQYF.

The V and J genes are TRBV19 and TRBJ2-1; possibly TRBD1 or TRBD2 for D (5 bases each). The V and J ends lost 4 bases and 5 bases respectively, with 27 bases between them. CDR1 and CDR2 from the germline V gene are LNHDA and SQIVND (reference sequence). The CDR3 has 19 residues. For the CDR3, the DNA is TGTGCCAGTAGTAGATCCCCGGGCAGTTCATGGGGACCCGACAATGAGCAGTTCTTC. It encodes CASSRSPGSSWGPDNEQFF. The variable domain in full, completed from reference TRBV19 and TRBJ2-1, reads DGGITQSPKYLFRKEGQNVTLSCEQNLNHDAMYWYRQDPGQGLRLIYYSQIVNDFQKGDIAEGYSVSREKKESFPLTVTSAQKNPTAFYLCASSRSPGSSWGPDNEQFFGPGTRLTVL.

This chain connects TRBV9 to TRBJ2-1, with D tentatively TRBD1 or TRBD2 (5 bases each). Deletions cut 4 bases from V and 4 bases from J, with 18 bases between. CDR3 size: 16 residues. Germline CDR1 is SGDLS and CDR2 is YYNGEE. In DNA, the CDR3 is TGTGCCAGCAGCAGAGAGGGACGGAGAGGGTACAATGAGCAGTTCTTC. Protein product: CASSREGRRGYNEQFF.

The genes are TRBV28 and TRBJ2-1, with 7 bases identical to TRBD2. Germline V gives CDR1 MDHEN, CDR2 SYDVKM. This CDR3 is built from 14 residues. Unmatched junction bases numbered 8, after V lost 4 bases and J lost 8 bases. CDR3 DNA sequence: TGTGCCAGCAGTTCCCTCGGGGGGAGGGATGAGCAGTTCTTC. Encoded protein: CASSSLGGRDEQFF.

V and J are TRBV5-1 and TRBJ2-5, with D maybe TRBD1 (6 bases). CDR3 length: 14 amino acids. Germline CDR1 SGHRS, CDR2 YFSETQ. The germline V and J ends were trimmed by 2 bases and 2 bases, with 10 bases remaining between them. The CDR3 bases are TGCGCCAGCAGCTTTCAGGGGCTGCAAGAGACCCAGTACTTC. Protein: CASSFQGLQETQYF. Complete variable domain (other parts from reference TRBV5-1 and TRBJ2-5): KAGVTQTPRYLIKTRGQQVTLSCSPISGHRSVSWYQQTPGQGLQFLFEYFSETQRNKGNFPGRFSGRQFSNSRSEMNVSTLELGDSALYLCASSFQGLQETQYFGPGTRLLVL.

The V call is TRBV5-1, the J call TRBJ2-1; the match to TRBD2 covers 9 bases. This CDR3 is built from 14 residues. Trimming removed 4 bases from V and 9 bases from J; junction bases left unmatched: 8. Germline V gives CDR1 SGHRS, CDR2 YFSETQ. CDR3 coding DNA: TGCGCCAGCAGCGCCTTAGCGGGAGAGAGTGAGCAGTTCTTC. It is translated as CASSALAGESEQFF.